Listed below are T cell receptor beta chains from one sample, sequenced in a study of T cell responses to AZD1222 COVID-19 vaccine. Sequenced by immunoSEQ multiplex PCR; TCRdb stores in-frame clones only, minus some. The sample lists about 100,000 clones, 70% to 90% seen once, with 4% to 5% in the top ten. This specimen was peripheral blood, taken on day 0 of MenACWY control vaccination. The source of these receptors is an adult in good health. Both conserved end residues are part of each CDR3. Each record gives: J gene, V gene, D gene, clone size, CDR3 protein, CDR3 DNA. The D gene is left open where the match is weak. The listing skips clone size in some rows; elsewhere it reads once, few, many or a size class.

>TRBJ2-2|TRBV11-2|-|-
CASSSHRTRTGELFF
TGTGCCAGCAGCTCACACAGGACTCGCACCGGGGAGCTGTTTTTT
>TRBJ2-5|TRBV16|TRBD1|-
CASSQDRAQETQYF
TGTGCCAGCAGCCAGGACAGGGCGCAAGAGACCCAGTACTTC
>TRBJ1-2|TRBV7-2|-|-
CASSYTPSNYGYTF
TGTGCCAGCAGCTATACACCTTCTAACTATGGCTACACCTTC
>TRBJ2-3|TRBV14|-|once
CASSPFSGGSDTQYF
TGTGCCAGCAGCCCCTTCTCCGGGGGCTCAGATACGCAGTATTTT
>TRBJ1-2|TRBV28|-|-
CASTSGGRYTSYGYTF
TGTGCCAGCACCTCGGGGGGCCGATACACCTCCTATGGCTACACCTTC
>TRBJ2-5|TRBV18|-|-
CASSPGERETQYF
TGTGCCAGCTCACCAGGTGAACGCGAGACCCAGTACTTC
>TRBJ1-1|TRBV12-3/TRBV12-4|-|-
CASSLRQNTEAFF
TGTGCCAGCAGTTTGCGCCAGAACACTGAAGCTTTCTTT
>TRBJ2-1|TRBV11-2|TRBD2|-
CASSLAPTSGRGYNEQFF
TGTGCCAGCAGCTTAGCACCCACTAGCGGGAGGGGGTACAATGAGCAGTTCTTC
>TRBJ1-2|TRBV7-9|-|-
CASTKTGSEISYTF
TGTGCCAGCACCAAGACAGGATCAGAAATTAGCTACACCTTC
>TRBJ2-5|TRBV29-1|-|-
CSVEKQQQETQYF
TGCAGCGTTGAAAAACAGCAACAAGAGACCCAGTACTTC
>TRBJ1-4|TRBV5-6|-|-
CASSLGRINEKLFF
TGTGCCAGCAGCCTGGGACGGATTAATGAAAAACTGTTTTTT
>TRBJ2-7|TRBV6-5|-|-
CASSYSWGAMGEQYF
TGTGCCAGCAGTTACTCTTGGGGAGCGATGGGCGAGCAGTACTTC
>TRBJ1-2|TRBV6-5|TRBD1|-
CASSYGMDRIYGYTF
TGTGCCAGCAGTTACGGCATGGACAGGATCTATGGCTACACCTTC
>TRBJ2-6|TRBV28|-|-
CASSSLRSGANVLTF
TGTGCCAGCAGTTCGTTGCGCTCTGGGGCCAACGTCCTGACTTTC
>TRBJ1-3|TRBV2|-|-
CASKQGRGDTIYF
TGTGCCAGCAAGCAGGGAAGAGGGGACACCATATATTTT
>TRBJ1-2|TRBV7-9|-|-
CASSLDGGVGYTF
TGTGCCAGCAGCCTCGATGGGGGGGTTGGCTACACCTTC
>TRBJ2-2|TRBV29-1|TRBD2|-
CSVDAGRGTGELFF
TGCAGCGTTGATGCGGGGAGGGGAACCGGGGAGCTGTTTTTT
>TRBJ1-2|TRBV2|-|-
CASSVDGPYGYTF
TGTGCCAGCAGTGTGGACGGGCCCTATGGCTACACCTTC
>TRBJ1-1|TRBV28|-|-
CATTWGRVTEAFF
TGTGCCACCACCTGGGGGCGGGTCACTGAAGCTTTCTTT
>TRBJ2-7|TRBV20-1|-|-
CSASGVGPYEQYF
TGCAGTGCTAGTGGGGTGGGGCCCTACGAGCAGTACTTC
>TRBJ1-5|TRBV5-5|-|-
CASSLERQGTQPQHF
TGTGCCAGCAGCTTGGAGCGGCAGGGGACCCAGCCCCAGCATTTT
>TRBJ1-1|TRBV30|-|-
CAWSSGSDYLEAFF
TGTGCCTGGAGTAGTGGGTCCGACTATCTGGAAGCTTTCTTT
>TRBJ1-2|TRBV28|-|few
CASSFRGHGYTF
TGTGCCAGCAGTTTCCGAGGGCATGGCTACACCTTC
>TRBJ2-1|TRBV5-1|TRBD1|-
CASSRTGGQPYNEQFF
TGCGCCAGCAGCCGGACAGGGGGCCAGCCCTACAATGAGCAGTTCTTC
>TRBJ1-1|TRBV12-3/TRBV12-4|-|-
CASSVRGAEAFF
TGTGCCAGCAGTGTAAGGGGGGCTGAAGCTTTCTTT
>TRBJ2-7|TRBV6-5|-|-
CASSYSDPSSYEQYF
TGTGCCAGCAGTTACTCAGACCCAAGCTCCTACGAGCAGTACTTC
>TRBJ2-1|TRBV7-2|TRBD1|few
CASSRQGRYNEQFF
TGTGCCAGTTCTAGACAGGGCAGATACAATGAGCAGTTCTTC
>TRBJ1-2|TRBV7-3|TRBD1|-
CASSLTGQGDGYTF
TGTGCCAGCAGCTTAACGGGGCAGGGGGATGGCTACACCTTC
>TRBJ1-3|TRBV10-3|-|-
CAISESTGRLSGNTIYF
TGTGCCATCAGTGAGTCGACTGGCAGGCTCTCTGGAAACACCATATATTTT
>TRBJ2-5|TRBV6-2/TRBV6-3|-|once
CASSYFTEETQYF
TGTGCCAGCAGTTACTTCACCGAAGAGACCCAGTACTTC
>TRBJ2-7|TRBV21-1|-|-
CASTFWGLSSYEQYF
TGTGCCAGCACGTTTTGGGGGTTGAGCTCCTACGAGCAGTACTTC
>TRBJ2-2|TRBV5-1|TRBD1|few
CASSLLLLGTGAANTGELFF
TGCGCCAGCAGCTTGCTATTGCTGGGGACAGGCGCCGCGAACACCGGGGAGCTGTTTTTT
>TRBJ1-4|TRBV6-1|TRBD1|-
CASSEDRGVNEKLFF
TGTGCCAGCAGTGAGGACAGGGGGGTAAATGAAAAACTGTTTTTT
>TRBJ1-3|TRBV5-1|-|-
CASSLDSGPSGNTIYF
TGCGCCAGCAGCTTGGATTCAGGGCCCTCTGGAAACACCATATATTTT
>TRBJ1-5|TRBV6-5|TRBD1|once
CASRSTGKNQPQHF
TGTGCCAGCAGGTCGACAGGGAAAAATCAGCCCCAGCATTTT
>TRBJ2-2|TRBV4-1|TRBD1|-
CASSQGWDRGGVPGELFF
TGCGCCAGCAGCCAGGGATGGGACAGGGGAGGTGTTCCCGGGGAGCTGTTTTTT
>TRBJ1-3|TRBV28|TRBD1|-
CASSIPGGSGNTIYF
TGTGCCAGCAGTATTCCAGGGGGCTCTGGAAACACCATATATTTT
>TRBJ1-6|TRBV11-2|-|-
CASSFSTLNSPLHF
TGTGCCAGCAGCTTCTCAACTCTAAATTCACCCCTCCACTTT
>TRBJ1-6|TRBV4-3|-|-
CASSQAPLDNSPLHF
TGCGCCAGCAGCCAAGCGCCGCTGGACAATTCACCCCTCCACTTT
>TRBJ2-7|TRBV7-9|-|-
CASSPRGREGEEQYF
TGTGCCAGCAGCCCCAGGGGGAGGGAGGGCGAAGAGCAGTACTTC
>TRBJ1-4|TRBV5-6|TRBD1|-
CASSLIGTENEKLFF
TGTGCCAGCAGCTTGATCGGGACAGAAAATGAAAAACTGTTTTTT
>TRBJ1-2|TRBV7-9|-|-
CASSRGDYYYGYTF
TGTGCCAGCAGTAGGGGGGATTATTACTATGGCTACACCTTC
>TRBJ2-7|TRBV28|-|once
CASSPDGTYLEQYF
TGTGCCAGCAGTCCCGACGGGACTTATCTCGAGCAGTACTTC
>TRBJ2-7|TRBV19|-|once
CASSMRAAASEQYF
TGTGCCAGTAGTATGAGGGCCGCAGCCAGCGAGCAGTACTTC
>TRBJ1-4|TRBV11-3|TRBD1|-
CASSPGTGPDEELFF
TGTGCCAGCAGCCCGGGGACAGGCCCCGATGAGGAACTGTTTTTT
>TRBJ1-2|TRBV28|TRBD1|-
CASSFGTGGFHGYTF
TGTGCCAGCAGTTTCGGGACAGGAGGGTTTCATGGCTACACCTTC
>TRBJ1-2|TRBV4-3|-|-
CASSQDSGELWGYTF
TGCGCCAGCAGCCAAGATTCGGGAGAACTATGGGGCTACACCTTC
>TRBJ2-1|TRBV12-5|-|-
CASGLALSSYNEQFF
TGTGCTAGTGGTTTGGCTCTCAGCTCCTACAATGAGCAGTTCTTC
>TRBJ2-3|TRBV25-1|TRBD2|-
CASSESTGTSGTDTQYF
TGTGCCAGCAGTGAATCTACCGGGACTAGCGGGACAGATACGCAGTATTTT
>TRBJ1-2|TRBV29-1|TRBD1|once
CSVVGGADGYTF
TGCAGCGTTGTAGGGGGCGCGGATGGCTACACCTTC
>TRBJ1-4|TRBV19|-|-
CASSEARDEKLFF
TGTGCCAGTAGTGAGGCTCGGGATGAAAAACTGTTTTTT
>TRBJ1-5|TRBV28|-|once
CASKGYGRNQPQHF
TGTGCCAGCAAGGGGTACGGGAGGAATCAGCCCCAGCATTTT
>TRBJ2-1|TRBV29-1|TRBD2|-
CSAVAGTYNEQFF
TGCAGCGCCGTAGCGGGGACCTACAATGAGCAGTTCTTC
>TRBJ2-1|TRBV4-2|TRBD2|-
CASSQDLPSGHSYNEQFF
TGTGCCAGCAGCCAAGATCTCCCTAGCGGGCATTCCTACAATGAGCAGTTCTTC